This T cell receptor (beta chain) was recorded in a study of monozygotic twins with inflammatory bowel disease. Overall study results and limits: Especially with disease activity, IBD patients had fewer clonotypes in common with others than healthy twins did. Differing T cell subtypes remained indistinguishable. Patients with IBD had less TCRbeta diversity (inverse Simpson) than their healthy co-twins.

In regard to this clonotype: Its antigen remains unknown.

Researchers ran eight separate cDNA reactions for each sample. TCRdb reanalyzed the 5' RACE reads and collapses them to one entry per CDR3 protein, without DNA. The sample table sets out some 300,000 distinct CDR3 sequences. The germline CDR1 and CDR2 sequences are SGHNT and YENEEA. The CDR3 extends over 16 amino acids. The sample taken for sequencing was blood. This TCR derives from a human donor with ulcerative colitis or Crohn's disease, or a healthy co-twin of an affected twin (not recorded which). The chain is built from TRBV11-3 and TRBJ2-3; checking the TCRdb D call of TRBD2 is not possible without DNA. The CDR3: CASSYRTSGRADTQYF.